Listed here is a single T cell receptor (beta chain). Its antigen is currently unknown. At the DNA level, this CDR3 is encoded by other sequences in the same sample as well. The data originate from a study of graft-versus-host responses after intestinal transplantation. Study-wide findings and caveats: Within allografts, high graft-versus-host to host-versus-graft clonal ratios were seen among patients with graft-donor T cell macrochimerism.

Germline CDR1 is MNHEY and CDR2 is SVGAGI. Trimming left V 8 bases short and J 1 base short, with 5 bases between. The CDR3 has 11 residues. TCRdb's copy holds only in-frame clones and misses some; the assay was immunoSEQ multiplex PCR. Of some 110,000 clones listed, 90% to 95% are singletons. The clonotype was recovered from a human donor who was the organ donor for an intestinal transplant. This specimen consisted of unstimulated CD8+ T cells sorted from spleen or lymph node cells, obtained before transplant. This chain links TRBV6-5 with TRBJ1-2; D is unresolved. The CDR3 DNA is TGTGCCAGCTCACGTAACTATGGCTACACCTTC. Translating gives CASSRNYGYTF.